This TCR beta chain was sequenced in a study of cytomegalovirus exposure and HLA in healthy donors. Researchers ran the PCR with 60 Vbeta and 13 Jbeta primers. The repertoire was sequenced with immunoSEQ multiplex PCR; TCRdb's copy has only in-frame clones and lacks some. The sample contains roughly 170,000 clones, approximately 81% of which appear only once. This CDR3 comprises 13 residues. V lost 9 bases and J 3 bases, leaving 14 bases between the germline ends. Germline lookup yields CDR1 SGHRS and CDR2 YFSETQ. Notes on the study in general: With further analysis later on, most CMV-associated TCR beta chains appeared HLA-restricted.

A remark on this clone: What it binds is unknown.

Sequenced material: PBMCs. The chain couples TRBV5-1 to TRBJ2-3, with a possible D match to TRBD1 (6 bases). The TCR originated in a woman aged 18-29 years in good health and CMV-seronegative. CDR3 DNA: TGCGCCACCAGAATACAGGGAACAGATACGCAGTATTTT. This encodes CATRIQGTDTQYF.